The clone carrying this T cell receptor beta chain was detected only a few times. The data derive from a study of blood T cells in healthy people across ages. V was trimmed by 3 bases and J by 5 bases, leaving 10 bases between them. The germline V gene encodes CDR1 SGHTA and CDR2 FQGNSA. The CDR3 has 13 residues. A second PCR, run for roughly 6 to 11 cycles, used a sample-barcoded 5' primer plus a J-beta primer mix. Via MiXCR, TCRdb re-called the 5' RACE reads, giving one row per CDR3 protein. The data hold 600,000 to 1,000,000 distinct CDR3 sequences, with 20% to 25% observed a single time. The same data also went into a second study, on T cells of mothers and their children.

The J gene is TRBJ1-2, the V gene TRBV7-2; no clear D. This clonotype was obtained from a boy aged 5-17 years in good health. The sequencing sample was made of blood. The CDR3 nucleotides are TGTGCCAGCAGCTTGAACCAGGAATATGGCTACACCTTC. It codes for CASSLNQEYGYTF.